This TCR beta chain was profiled in a study of T cell responses to AZD1222 COVID-19 vaccine. Study results and limitations: Donors were chiefly white British, with a greater number of females, and clonal diversity was perhaps underestimated.

This CDR3 spans 14 amino acids. The germline CDR1 and CDR2 sequences are SGHNT and YYREEE (reference sequence). Trimming shortened V by 4 bases and J by 5 bases, and 13 bases separated the two germline ends. TCRdb's table, derived via immunoSEQ multiplex PCR, lists solely in-frame clones and lacks some. The data contain some 98,000 clones, approximately 91% of them singletons. Comment on this clone: Antigen specificity is unknown.

The V call is TRBV5-4, the J call TRBJ2-1, with D tentatively TRBD1 (5 bases). The sample here was peripheral blood, taken on day 0 of AZD1222 vaccination. The TCR was taken from an adult in good health. The CDR3 DNA is TGTGCCAGCAGCCTTCGACAGAATAACAATGAGCAGTTCTTC. Its protein is CASSLRQNNNEQFF.